These 17 T cell receptor beta chains came from one sample sequenced in a study of cytomegalovirus exposure and HLA in healthy donors. PCR involved 60 Vbeta and 13 Jbeta primers. Clones were read by immunoSEQ multiplex PCR, and TCRdb kept only the in-frame ones, dropping some. The sample yields some 120,000 clones, approximately 70% seen once. Sequencing was carried out using PBMCs. The receptor source for this set is a man in his thirties or forties in good health and CMV-seropositive.

This chain joins TRBV2 and TRBJ1-4; TRBD1 is a possible D gene (5 bases). The ends were cut back, 2 bases at V and 10 bases at J, with 20 bases in the middle. The CDR3 consists of 16 residues. Germline CDR1 and CDR2: SNHLY and FYNNEI. CDR3 sequence: CASSEMETRGLGKLFF. The CDR3 DNA sequence: TGTGCCAGCAGTGAAATGGAGACAAGGGGCCTGGGAAAACTGTTTTTT. The variable domain in full, with the rest retrieved from reference TRBV2 and TRBJ1-4, is EPEVTQTPSHQVTQMGQEVILRCVPISNHLYFYWYRQILGQKVEFLVSFYNNEISEKSEIFDDQFSVERPDGSNFTLKIRSTKLEDSAMYFCASSEMETRGLGKLFFGSGTQLSVL.

This chain connects TRBV19 to TRBJ2-1; 11 bases are a match to TRBD2. The J segment lost 3 bases and the V segment lost 6 bases, leaving 4 bases of the junction unmatched. Germline CDR1 and CDR2: LNHDA and SQIVND (reference sequence). There are 15 residues in the CDR3. This chain's CDR3 is CASRSSGGNYNEQFF. The CDR3 DNA reads as TGTGCCAGTAGATCTAGCGGGGGGAACTACAATGAGCAGTTCTTC.

Here the CDR3 reads CASSSTGDNSPLHF. In DNA, the CDR3 is TGTGCCAGCAGCTCGACAGGGGATAATTCACCCCTCCACTTT. This sequence joins TRBV5-4 and TRBJ1-6; 8 bases match TRBD1. The CDR3 is 14 residues long. Trimming removed 3 bases from V and 5 bases from J; junction bases left unmatched: 1. From germline, CDR1 is SGHNT and CDR2 YYREEE (reference sequence). The full variable domain, rest sourced from reference TRBV5-4 and TRBJ1-6, is ETGVTQSPTHLIKTRGQQVTLRCSSQSGHNTVSWYQQALGQGPQFIFQYYREEENGRGNFPPRFSGLQFPNYSSELNVNALELDDSALYLCASSSTGDNSPLHFGNGTRLTVT.

Notes on this clone: Other DNA sequences in this sample translate to the same CDR3. The V gene is TRBV28, the J gene TRBJ1-2; 7 nucleotides line up with TRBD1. Per the germline V gene, CDR1 is MDHEN and CDR2 is SYDVKM. V gave up 6 bases and J gave up 4 bases; unmatched junction bases: 2. This CDR3 is built from 12 residues. CDR3 coding DNA: TGTGCCAGCAGATCAGGGGGCTATGGCTACACCTTC. As protein: CASRSGGYGYTF.

The CDR3 DNA is TGTGCCGGGGAGGAGGGGTCCTACAATGAGCAGTTCTTC. This gives the protein CAGEEGSYNEQFF. J is TRBJ2-1 and V is TRBV2; D perhaps matches TRBD2 (6 bases). Trimming left V 11 bases short and J 1 base short, with 12 bases between. The CDR3 totals 13 residues. Germline V gives CDR1 SNHLY, CDR2 FYNNEI.

This clone was observed a few times. CDR3 nucleotides: TGTGCCAGTAGCCAGGGGGGATATAGCAATCAGCCCCAGCATTTT. Translation gives CASSQGGYSNQPQHF. This rearrangement joins TRBV19 to TRBJ1-5; TRBD1 agrees at 7 bases. CDR3 size: 15 residues. V lost 6 bases, J lost 0 bases, and 5 bases stayed unmatched. The V gene's germline CDR1 is LNHDA and CDR2 SQIVND (reference sequence). The whole variable domain, remainder taken from reference TRBV19 and TRBJ1-5, is DGGITQSPKYLFRKEGQNVTLSCEQNLNHDAMYWYRQDPGQGLRLIYYSQIVNDFQKGDIAEGYSVSREKKESFPLTVTSAQKNPTAFYLCASSQGGYSNQPQHFGDGTRLSIL.

In its sample, this clone was seen a few times. The V and J genes are TRBV10-3 and TRBJ2-7, with 7 bases identical to TRBD2. The CDR3 loop spans 12 amino acids. The J segment lost 5 bases and the V segment lost 3 bases, leaving 1 base of the junction unmatched. CDR1 and CDR2 (germline): ENHRY, SYGVKD. The CDR3 sequence: CAISEAGNEQYV. The CDR3 DNA sequence: TGTGCCATCAGTGAAGCGGGGAACGAGCAGTACGTC.

A single count supports this clone. V and J are TRBV11-2 and TRBJ2-5; possible D gene TRBD1, 6 bases. The germline V gene has CDR1 SGHAT and CDR2 FQNNGV. Trimming stripped 5 bases from V and 4 bases from J, with 14 bases between. The CDR3 has 14 residues. CDR3 in DNA: TGTGCCAGCAGCCCTTACAGGGCGGGAGAGACCCAGTACTTC. It codes for CASSPYRAGETQYF.

This chain uses TRBV6-5 with TRBJ2-7; maybe TRBD1 (8 bases). The V gene lost 6 bases and the J gene lost 3 bases, with 18 bases spanning the gap. Germline values: CDR1 MNHEY, CDR2 SVGAGI. The CDR3 consists of 15 residues. The CDR3 loop is CASSSDRGLFYEQYV. The CDR3 DNA reads TGTGCCAGCAGCTCAGACAGGGGACTATTCTACGAGCAGTACGTC.

The V and J genes are TRBV5-1 and TRBJ2-3; possible D gene TRBD2, 7 bases. This CDR3 is built from 16 residues. Germline CDR1 reads SGHRS; CDR2 reads YFSETQ. V was shortened by 1 base and J by 3 bases, with 15 bases between the two germline ends. The CDR3 nucleotides read TGCGCCAGCAGCTTGCAAAGGGGGGGCCGGACAGATACGCAGTATTTT. Protein product: CASSLQRGGRTDTQYF.

The chain is built from TRBV6-5 and TRBJ2-7; D is unclear. Germline CDR1 MNHEY, CDR2 SVGAGI. This CDR3 is built from 15 residues. Between the trimmed V and J ends, which lost 4 bases and 0 bases, there was a span of 13 bases. The chain's CDR3 is CASSLGVLDSYEQYF. The CDR3 DNA follows: TGTGCCAGCAGTTTAGGAGTTTTAGACTCCTACGAGCAGTACTTC.

This chain uses TRBV6-1 with TRBJ2-6, with a possible D match to TRBD1 (5 bases). V was trimmed by 5 bases and J by 4 bases, leaving 12 bases between them. The germline V gene encodes CDR1 MNHNS and CDR2 SASEGT. CDR3 size: 15 residues. The CDR3 region has the DNA TGTGCCAGCAGTCACGGCAGGGAAGGGGCCAACGTCCTGACTTTC. Its protein is CASSHGREGANVLTF.

J is TRBJ2-7 and V is TRBV5-5, with TRBD1 matching over 9 bases. CDR3 length: 15 amino acids. Germline V gene data show CDR1 as SGHKS and CDR2 as YYEKEE (reference sequence). The V and J ends lost 1 base and 2 bases, in that order; junction bases with no gene match: 4. The CDR3 DNA follows: TGTGCCAGCAGCTTGCAGGGACAGGGCCCCTACGAGCAGTACTTC. Residues: CASSLQGQGPYEQYF.

This clone was detected a few times. The chain links TRBV7-9 to TRBJ2-5; TRBD2 matches at 8 bases. Germline-derived CDR1 and CDR2 are SEHNR and FQNEAQ (reference sequence). This CDR3 comprises 14 residues. J was trimmed by 6 bases and V by 4 bases; bases with no gene match: 7. In DNA, the CDR3 is TGTGCCAGCAGCTGGGAGCGGGAGTCCAAGACCCAGTACTTC. Protein product: CASSWERESKTQYF.

The chain combines TRBV7-3 with TRBJ2-3; D is ambiguous. This CDR3 contains 13 residues. Germline lookup yields CDR1 SGHTA and CDR2 FQGTGA. Trimming removed 5 bases from V and 0 bases from J, with 6 bases in between. The CDR3 loop is CASSQMSTDTQYF. The CDR3 nucleotides are TGTGCCAGCAGCCAAATGAGCACAGATACGCAGTATTTT.

J is TRBJ2-1 and V is TRBV28; perhaps TRBD1 as D (6 bases). The V end was cut by 5 bases, the J end by 12 bases, with 14 bases between. The CDR3 is 12 residues long. CDR1 MDHEN and CDR2 SYDVKM come from the germline V gene. The CDR3 DNA follows: TGTGCCAGCAGTCCAACAGGGAAGGGGCAGTTCTTC. The encoded protein is CASSPTGKGQFF.

This clone was observed a handful of times. The chain links TRBV25-1 to TRBJ1-1; D might be TRBD1 (5 bases). Germline lookup yields CDR1 MGHDK and CDR2 SYGVNS. V was cut by 1 base and J by 1 base, with 7 bases left in between. This CDR3 is built from 14 residues. The CDR3 DNA reads as TGTGCCAGCAGTGAATTGGACACGAACACTGAAGCTTTCTTT. The encoded protein is CASSELDTNTEAFF.